Below are 31 T cell receptor beta chains sequenced from a single sample in a study of early stage breast cancer tumors. Method: immunoSEQ multiplex PCR; TCRdb's copy keeps in-frame clones and lacks some. Of approximately 75,000 clones listed, approximately 84% were seen once; the top ten hold about 4.8%. Material for sequencing was blood. The receptor set was obtained from a person aged 35 to 50 with breast cancer.

The V gene is TRBV13, the J gene TRBJ2-3; 8 nucleotides line up with TRBD2. V trimming: 6 bases; J trimming: 4 bases; junction bases outside the gene matches: 18. This CDR3 region has 18 residues. The germline V gene has CDR1 PRHDT and CDR2 FYEKMQ (reference sequence). The CDR3 bases are TGTGCCAGCAGTACACCCCCTACGTCGGGAGGGTTGGCAGATACGCAGTATTTT. Translating gives CASSTPPTSGGLADTQYF.

The rearrangement joins TRBV5-6 to TRBJ2-1, with 12 bases aligning to TRBD2. There are 16 residues in the CDR3. Germline lookup yields CDR1 SGHDT and CDR2 YYEEEE. Unmatched junction bases numbered 5, after V lost 4 bases and J lost 3 bases. The chain's CDR3 is CASSRSLAGGYNEQFF. CDR3 bases: TGTGCCAGCAGCCGTTCACTAGCGGGAGGCTACAATGAGCAGTTCTTC. The full variable domain, in which reference TRBV5-6 and TRBJ2-1 provide the parts outside the CDR3, is DAGVTQSPTHLIKTRGQQVTLRCSPKSGHDTVSWYQQALGQGPQFIFQYYEEEERQRGNFPDRFSGHQFPNYSSELNVNALLLGDSALYLCASSRSLAGGYNEQFFGPGTRLTVL.

The CDR3 nucleotides read TGTGCCAGCAGCTCCCCGTCGAGAGGATTGCGCGAGCAGTACTTC. Amino acid sequence: CASSSPSRGLREQYF. This sequence joins TRBV13 and TRBJ2-7; D call uncertain. Trimming removed 4 bases from V and 6 bases from J, with 19 bases in between. CDR3 length equals 15 residues. The V gene's germline CDR1 is PRHDT and CDR2 FYEKMQ (reference sequence). Full variable domain (outside the CDR3, taken from reference TRBV13 and TRBJ2-7): AAGVIQSPRHLIKEKRETATLKCYPIPRHDTVYWYQQGPGQDPQFLISFYEKMQSDKGSIPDRFSAQQFSDYHSELNMSSLELGDSALYFCASSSPSRGLREQYFGPGTRLTVT.

This clone was detected once. The chain is built from TRBV6-1 and TRBJ2-1, with 14 positions matching TRBD2. V lost 6 bases to trimming and J lost 4 bases; unmatched junction nucleotides: 2. This CDR3 has 15 residues. Germline V gene data show CDR1 as MNHNS and CDR2 as SASEGT. The CDR3 nucleotides read TGTGCCAGCAGGGGGACTAGCGGGAGATACAATGAGCAGTTCTTC. Protein product: CASRGTSGRYNEQFF.

The chain has TRBV19 and TRBJ1-1, with D tentatively TRBD1 (6 bases). CDR1 is LNHDA and CDR2 is SQIVND in the germline V gene (reference sequence). The ends were cut back, 4 bases at V and 6 bases at J, with 15 bases in the middle. The CDR3 runs to 14 residues. CDR3 sequence (DNA): TGTGCCAGTAGTACCCCTCGAGGGGGGCCTGAAGCTTTCTTT. Residues: CASSTPRGGPEAFF.

The rearrangement joins TRBV9 to TRBJ2-3; the D is unclear. Per germline, CDR1 SGDLS and CDR2 YYNGEE. The V end was cut by 2 bases, the J end by 2 bases, with 9 bases between. The length of the CDR3 is 14 residues. The CDR3 loop reads CASSVQFYTDTQYF. Written as DNA, the CDR3 is TGTGCCAGCAGCGTCCAATTCTACACAGATACGCAGTATTTT.

The chain uses TRBV5-1 and TRBJ1-1; 9 bases fit TRBD1. Germline CDR1 and CDR2: SGHRS and YFSETQ. V trimming: 4 bases; J trimming: 1 base; junction bases outside the gene matches: 5. There are 15 residues in the CDR3. CDR3 nucleotides: TGCGCCAGCAGCCGGGACAGGGACAAGAACACTGAAGCTTTCTTT. Translation gives CASSRDRDKNTEAFF.

J is TRBJ1-2 and V is TRBV7-8, with D unresolved. Trimming took 5 bases from V and 1 from J, leaving 14 bases between them. There are 15 residues in the CDR3. Germline lookup yields CDR1 SGHVS and CDR2 FQNEAQ. Here the CDR3 DNA reads TGTGCCAGCAGCCCATCATCTGGAGTTAACTATGGCTACACCTTC. Protein product: CASSPSSGVNYGYTF.

The chain recombines TRBV18 with TRBJ2-7; 8 bases agree with TRBD1. The CDR3 is 19 residues long. Trimming took 2 bases from V and 5 from J; bases not matched to a gene: 20. Germline V gene data show CDR1 as KGHSH and CDR2 as LQKENI. CDR3 loop: CASSPGGPGGLTARNEQYF. CDR3 sequence (DNA): TGTGCCAGCTCACCAGGAGGGCCAGGGGGCTTAACCGCGAGAAACGAGCAGTACTTC.

The CDR3 nucleotides read TGTGCCAGCAGGACAGGGGCCCTTGGGACAGATACGCAGTATTTT. Its translation: CASRTGALGTDTQYF. The chain combines TRBV6-5 with TRBJ2-3; the match to TRBD1 covers 8 bases. The trim removed 6 bases at V and 3 bases at J, leaving 8 bases unmatched. The CDR3 contains 15 residues. Germline assignment: CDR1 MNHEY and CDR2 SVGAGI.

This rearrangement joins TRBV28 to TRBJ2-7; possible D gene TRBD1, 7 bases. Germline CDR1 reads MDHEN; CDR2 reads SYDVKM. Deletions cut 6 bases from V and 3 bases from J, with 15 bases between. This CDR3 has 14 residues. CDR3 coding DNA: TGTGCCAGCAGGGGGGGACAGCGGAACTACGAGCAGTACTTC. Its translation: CASRGGQRNYEQYF.

The genes are TRBV11-2 and TRBJ2-7; D unresolved. The CDR3 is made up of 14 amino acids. The V gene lost 5 bases and the J gene lost 2 bases, with 13 bases spanning the gap. The germline V gene has CDR1 SGHAT and CDR2 FQNNGV. The CDR3 sequence: CASSLKAGPYEQYF. The CDR3 DNA reads as TGTGCCAGCAGCCTAAAGGCCGGCCCCTACGAGCAGTACTTC.

The chain recombines TRBV11-2 with TRBJ1-5; perhaps TRBD1 as D (5 bases). Germline CDR1 is SGHAT and CDR2 is FQNNGV. The V gene lost 2 bases and the J gene lost 4 bases, with 6 bases spanning the gap. The length of the CDR3 is 13 residues. The CDR3 loop is CASSLQGNQPQHF. DNA for the CDR3: TGTGCCAGCAGCTTACAGGGAAATCAGCCCCAGCATTTT.

The chain recombines TRBV14 with TRBJ2-7, with unresolved D. The CDR3 spans 13 residues. In germline, CDR1 is SGHDN, CDR2 FVKESK. V was clipped by 3 bases and J by 3 bases, with 9 bases between them. In nucleotides, the CDR3 is TGTGCCAGCAGCCATCGTTTCGGCTACGAGCAGTACTTC. It specifies CASSHRFGYEQYF. Complete variable domain (other parts from reference TRBV14 and TRBJ2-7): EAGVTQFPSHSVIEKGQTVTLRCDPISGHDNLYWYRRVMGKEIKFLLHFVKESKQDESGMPNNRFLAERTGGTYSTLKVQPAELEDSGVYFCASSHRFGYEQYFGPGTRLTVT.

The chain carries TRBV5-4 and TRBJ1-2; 9 nucleotides align to TRBD1. The CDR3 length is 15 residues. The V and J ends lost 1 base and 4 bases, in that order; junction bases with no gene match: 5. Germline V gives CDR1 SGHNT, CDR2 YYREEE (reference sequence). For the CDR3, the DNA is TGTGCCAGCAGCTTGTGGGGACAGGGAACCTATGGCTACACCTTC. Amino acid sequence: CASSLWGQGTYGYTF.

This chain uses TRBV9 with TRBJ2-3; the D gene is possibly TRBD1 (5 bases). Trimming removed 5 bases from V and 3 bases from J, with 13 bases in between. CDR1 is SGDLS, CDR2 YYNGEE, per germline. This CDR3 comprises 14 residues. The CDR3 is CASSSGIRTDTQYF. The CDR3 DNA reads TGTGCCAGCAGTTCAGGGATAAGGACAGATACGCAGTATTTT.

This sequence joins TRBV18 and TRBJ2-7; no definite D call. V was clipped by 3 bases and J by 3 bases, with 9 bases between them. The CDR3 has 13 residues. The germline gives CDR1 KGHSH, CDR2 LQKENI. The CDR3 nucleotides are TGTGCCAGCTCACCGGGGTACGACTACGAGCAGTACTTC. Translating it yields CASSPGYDYEQYF.

The chain carries TRBV2 and TRBJ2-7; no clear D. Germline V gives CDR1 SNHLY, CDR2 FYNNEI. Trimming left V 6 bases short and J 1 base short, with 13 bases between. The CDR3 is 14 residues long. CDR3 coding DNA: TGTGCCAGCAGCGACAACTGGCTGTCCTACGAGCAGTACTTC. Its translation is CASSDNWLSYEQYF.

This chain connects TRBV5-6 to TRBJ2-7; tentative D call: TRBD1 (5 bases). V was cut by 4 bases and J by 0 bases, with 8 bases left in between. Germline V CDR1 and CDR2: SGHDT, YYEEEE. There are 13 residues in the CDR3. CDR3 coding DNA: TGTGCCAGCAGCAATCAGGGCTCCTACGAGCAGTACTTC. Translating it yields CASSNQGSYEQYF.

The chain joins TRBV18 to TRBJ2-7; D is undetermined. The CDR3 has 14 amino acids. Trimming took off 2 bases at V and 2 bases at J, with 10 bases between the two ends. Germline CDR1 KGHSH, CDR2 LQKENI. The CDR3 DNA follows: TGTGCCAGCTCACCAGGCAGTATGACCTACGAGCAGTACTTC. As protein: CASSPGSMTYEQYF.

This clone occurred once. The chain combines TRBV15 with TRBJ1-2; D may be TRBD1 (5 bases). This CDR3 is 15 amino acids long. V shed 0 bases and J shed 4 bases, with 12 bases lying between them. Germline values: CDR1 LNHNV, CDR2 YYDKDF (reference sequence). In DNA form, the CDR3 reads TGTGCCACCAGCAGAGAAGAGACAGTGGGCTATGGCTACACCTTC. It translates to CATSREETVGYGYTF.

The chain is built from TRBV18 and TRBJ1-2, with 7 bases lining up with TRBD1. V lost 1 base and J lost 2; bases outside the gene matches: 4. Germline lookup yields CDR1 KGHSH and CDR2 LQKENI. The CDR3 covers 15 residues. The CDR3: CASSPRDRQNYGYTF. The CDR3 DNA reads TGTGCCAGCTCACCACGGGACAGACAAAACTATGGCTACACCTTC. The full variable domain, its missing parts supplied by reference TRBV18 and TRBJ1-2, is NAGVMQNPRHLVRRRGQEARLRCSPMKGHSHVYWYRQLPEEGLKFMVYLQKENIIDESGMPKERFSAEFPKEGPSILRIQQVVRGDSAAYFCASSPRDRQNYGYTFGSGTRLTVV.

This clone was detected only a few times. The CDR3 is CASSTRGPSYEQYF. In DNA, the CDR3 is TGTGCCAGCAGCACCCGGGGGCCATCCTACGAGCAGTACTTC. This sequence joins TRBV7-9 and TRBJ2-7; possibly TRBD1 or TRBD2 for D (6 bases each). This CDR3 has 14 amino acids. Germline lookup yields CDR1 SEHNR and CDR2 FQNEAQ (reference sequence). V was clipped by 5 bases and J by 1 base, with 12 bases between them.

This clone turned up a few times. This sequence joins TRBV10-3 and TRBJ1-5; no clear D. V shed 6 bases and J shed 2 bases, with 11 bases lying between them. Looked up from germline, CDR1 is ENHRY and CDR2 is SYGVKD. The CDR3 sequence is 14 residues long. CDR3: CAIRTEGGNQPQHF. The CDR3 DNA reads TGTGCCATCAGGACCGAGGGCGGCAATCAGCCCCAGCATTTT.

For this clone: The junction shows a germline mismatch at one end, possibly a read error. The chain joins TRBV7-7 to TRBJ2-1; tentatively, D is TRBD2 (5 bases). The CDR3 covers 13 residues. CDR1 is SSHAT and CDR2 is FNYEAQ in the germline V gene (reference sequence). The CDR3 region is CASSLMAGDEQFF. The CDR3 coding sequence is TGTGCTAGCAGCTTAATGGCCGGGGATGAGCAGTTCTTC.

The chain recombines TRBV19 with TRBJ1-1; 10 nucleotides match TRBD1. CDR1 and CDR2 from the germline V gene are LNHDA and SQIVND (reference sequence). The CDR3 is made up of 15 amino acids. V gave up 7 bases and J gave up 1 base; unmatched junction bases: 6. CDR3 sequence (DNA): TGTGCCAGTACCGAGACAGGGGGCTCGAACACTGAAGCTTTCTTT. It encodes CASTETGGSNTEAFF.

J is TRBJ2-2 and V is TRBV9; unclear D gene. This CDR3 is 14 amino acids long. CDR1 and CDR2 (germline): SGDLS, YYNGEE. Trimming removed 4 bases at V and 9 bases at J, with 16 bases between. CDR3 region: CASSPQSGLRELFF. In DNA form, the CDR3 reads TGTGCCAGCAGCCCCCAGTCTGGGCTCAGGGAGCTGTTTTTT.

The J gene is TRBJ1-4, the V gene TRBV27; a possible D gene is TRBD1 (6 bases). Germline CDR1 is MNHEY and CDR2 is SMNVEV (reference sequence). Trimming took off 4 bases at V and 5 bases at J, with 20 bases between the two ends. The CDR3 runs 17 residues. The CDR3 DNA reads as TGTGCCAGCAGTTCACTCAGGGGTGTGGATCGAAATGAAAAACTGTTTTTT. Its protein product is CASSSLRGVDRNEKLFF.

The chain recombines TRBV11-1 with TRBJ2-3, with 14 bases identical to TRBD2. J was trimmed by 4 bases and V by 5 bases; bases with no gene match: 5. The CDR3 covers 16 residues. Germline V gives CDR1 SGHAT, CDR2 FQDESV (reference sequence). The chain's CDR3 is CASSIGTSGSPDTQYF. As DNA, the CDR3 is TGTGCCAGCAGCATCGGGACTAGCGGGAGTCCAGATACGCAGTATTTT.

V gene TRBV5-1 combines with J gene TRBJ2-7; weak D call: TRBD1 (6 bases). The germline V gene encodes CDR1 SGHRS and CDR2 YFSETQ. The CDR3 is 12 amino acids. The V gene lost 7 bases and the J gene lost 0 bases, with 8 bases spanning the gap. CDR3 DNA: TGCGCCAGCCGACAGGACTCCTACGAGCAGTACTTC. It specifies CASRQDSYEQYF.

The rearrangement uses TRBV6-5 and TRBJ2-7, with D unresolved. The V gene lost 5 bases and the J gene lost 4 bases, with 6 bases spanning the gap. This CDR3 spans 11 amino acids. Germline V lookup: CDR1 MNHEY, CDR2 SVGAGI. CDR3 sequence reads: CASSELYEQYF. Here the CDR3 DNA reads TGTGCCAGCAGTGAATTGTACGAGCAGTACTTC.